A single T cell receptor beta chain is shown here with its context. Its cognate antigen is unknown. This CDR3 is also generated by other DNA sequences in the sample. Replicate PCRs from sorted subsets contained approximately 200 ng DNA, which is some 30,000 T cell genomes. TCRdb's table, derived via immunoSEQ multiplex PCR, lists solely in-frame clones and lacks some. Of roughly 2 million clones in the sample, about 95% were seen once. Per germline, CDR1 MGHRA and CDR2 YSYEKL. V was pared by 4 bases and J by 7 bases, with 3 bases of the junction left unmatched. This CDR3 spans 13 amino acids. Cells designated naive CD8 were CD45RO-negative and were positively selected for CCR7, with terminally differentiated effector memory CD45RA+ cells excluded. All the donors were Caucasian adults who lived in Nashville, Tennessee. These data are taken from a study of shared clonotypes between healthy human individuals.

Study-level points and caveats: Among a handful of donors, around 5% of naive CD4 clonotypes were found in common.

Input material: naive CD8+ T cells sorted from blood. The TCR was taken from a man younger than 30 in good health. The chain recombines TRBV4-1 with TRBJ2-1, with TRBD2 matching 8 bases. CDR3 loop: CASSLRGGNEQFF. The CDR3 DNA reads TGCGCCAGCAGCCTCCGGGGGGGAAATGAGCAGTTCTTC.